This T cell receptor (beta chain) derives from a study of T cell responses to AZD1222 COVID-19 vaccine. Some clones are missing from TCRdb's copy, which holds only in-frame ones; the method was immunoSEQ multiplex PCR. The table lists roughly 180,000 clones, approximately 91% of them singletons, with more than 1.5% in the top ten. The CDR3 contains 15 residues. Germline values: CDR1 MNHEY, CDR2 SVGEGT. V was trimmed by 5 bases and J by 1 base, leaving 14 bases between them. To note about this clone: Its cognate antigen is unknown.

General study points: Two AZD1222 administrations were followed by greater Spike-specific TCR breadth and depth.

The chain links TRBV6-2 or TRBV6-3 to TRBJ2-5; D may be TRBD1 (6 bases). This sequence originates from an adult who received the AZD1222 COVID-19 vaccine. Sequenced material: peripheral blood, taken 28 days after the second AZD1222 dose. The CDR3 here is CASSSPGAPQETQYF. The CDR3 bases are TGTGCCAGCAGTAGCCCAGGGGCGCCCCAAGAGACCCAGTACTTC.